This TCR beta chain was recorded in a study of shared clonotypes between healthy human individuals. Nashville, Tennessee was home to all donors, who were Caucasian adults. The CDR3 is 12 amino acids. Germline V CDR1 and CDR2: LNHDA, SQIVND (reference sequence). Trimming stripped 7 bases from V and 5 bases from J, with 11 bases between. Per sorted-subset replicate PCR, input was approximately 0.2 ug DNA, representing tens of thousands of T cell genomes. Using immunoSEQ multiplex PCR, the repertoire was profiled, and TCRdb retains in-frame clones only, with some absent. This table has some 1.5 million clones, nearly 99% appearing once.

This receptor was obtained from a man aged 30 to 39 in good health. Sequencing input: naive CD4+ T cells sorted from blood. Subset reported: CD45RA+ positively selected. This rearrangement joins TRBV19 to TRBJ1-1, with D possibly being TRBD1 (6 bases). CDR3 bases: TGTGCCAGTACCCTGAGGGGGACTGAAGCTTTCTTT. It encodes CASTLRGTEAFF. The whole variable domain, filled in from reference TRBV19 and TRBJ1-1, reads DGGITQSPKYLFRKEGQNVTLSCEQNLNHDAMYWYRQDPGQGLRLIYYSQIVNDFQKGDIAEGYSVSREKKESFPLTVTSAQKNPTAFYLCASTLRGTEAFFGQGTRLTVV.